This TCR beta chain derives from a study of brain T cells in children with intractable seizures. Regarding the study as a whole: Absence of clones before surgery may stem from lower sequencing depth.

This clone was recorded a few times. As yet, its antigen is unknown. TCRdb keeps only in-frame clones here, not all; method: immunoSEQ multiplex PCR. The sample consists of about 320,000 clones, about 93% of them appearing once. As for time point: blood from clinic visit 5 months post-surgery; TSC patient then seizure free. The V gene end was trimmed by 5 bases and the J gene end by 1 base; junction bases not matched to a gene: 4. CDR1 is SGHKS and CDR2 is YYEKEE in the germline V gene (reference sequence). This CDR3 comprises 14 residues. V gene TRBV5-5 combines with J gene TRBJ1-1, with TRBD1 matching over 8 bases. Source: peripheral blood, taken 4 to 5 months after surgery. The TCR comes from a boy in the first two years of life with tuberous sclerosis and intractable seizures. The CDR3 is CASSWTGRNTEAFF. The DNA for the CDR3 is TGTGCCAGCAGTTGGACAGGGAGGAACACTGAAGCTTTCTTT.